The next 30 T cell receptor beta chains were all read from a single sample in a study of cytomegalovirus exposure and HLA in healthy donors. The PCR was carried out with 60 Vbeta primers and 13 Jbeta primers. Produced via immunoSEQ multiplex PCR; TCRdb's table is partial and in-frame only. This table holds under 85,000 clones, 79% found once. Sequenced: PBMCs. The receptors shown here come from a woman aged 40 to 50 in good health and CMV-seropositive.

V and J are TRBV27 and TRBJ2-1; the match to TRBD2 covers 7 bases. Trimming removed 1 base from V and 0 bases from J; junction bases left unmatched: 3. The CDR3 covers 16 residues. Germline V lookup: CDR1 MNHEY, CDR2 SMNVEV (reference sequence). This CDR3 is CASSLYGGSSYNEQFF. CDR3 DNA sequence: TGTGCCAGCAGTTTATATGGCGGGAGCTCCTACAATGAGCAGTTCTTC.

The chain links TRBV5-1 to TRBJ1-2; 7 nucleotides line up with TRBD1. After removal of 0 bases from V and 5 bases from J, the junction contained 4 bases not matched to a gene. The germline CDR1 and CDR2 sequences are SGHRS and YFSETQ. The CDR3 extends over 14 amino acids. The CDR3 DNA is TGCGCCAGCAGCTTGGGGGACAGCACTTATGGCTACACCTTC. This codes for CASSLGDSTYGYTF.

A note on this clone: No conserved phenylalanine or tryptophan is present at the end of the CDR3, so a read error is the likely explanation. The chain couples TRBV29-1 to TRBJ2-3; D ambiguous. V gave up 7 bases and J gave up 4 bases, with 6 bases separating them. The CDR3 sequence is 10 residues long. Germline V gene sequence: CDR1 SQVTM, CDR2 ANQGSEA. The CDR3 protein is CSATADTQYS. Here the CDR3 DNA reads TGCAGCGCGACTGCAGATACGCAGTATTCT.

The chain couples TRBV4-2 to TRBJ2-1, with 15 bases aligning to TRBD2. The CDR3 runs 17 residues. Per germline, CDR1 LGHNA and CDR2 YNFKEQ. The V segment lost 0 bases and the J segment 9 bases; nucleotides outside the gene matches: 6. DNA of the CDR3: TGTGCCAGCAGCCAAGATGGACTAGCGGGGGGGCAGTGTGAGCAGTTCTTC. Translating it yields CASSQDGLAGGQCEQFF.

The chain couples TRBV6-5 to TRBJ2-5, with 7 nucleotides matching TRBD2. Germline V CDR1 and CDR2: MNHEY, SVGAGI. This CDR3 region has 13 residues. With V trimmed by 6 bases and J by 7 bases, 8 bases remained unmatched. DNA for the CDR3: TGTGCCAGCAGCCCCGGACCGGGGGGGACCCAGTACTTC. Protein: CASSPGPGGTQYF.

The chain joins TRBV5-1 to TRBJ2-7, with TRBD1 identical over 10 bases. The junction had 12 bases not matched to a gene; V was cut back by 3 bases and J by 3 bases. The CDR3 is made up of 17 amino acids. Per the germline V gene, CDR1 is SGHRS and CDR2 is YFSETQ. The CDR3 reads CASSWAGVRTGGYEQYF. The CDR3 bases are TGCGCCAGCAGCTGGGCGGGAGTGCGGACAGGGGGCTACGAGCAGTACTTC.

This clone was counted only a few times. The CDR3 region is CASSPLQGTTEAFF. CDR3 DNA sequence: TGTGCCAGCAGCCCTTTGCAGGGTACCACTGAAGCTTTCTTT. The chain carries TRBV7-2 and TRBJ1-1; a possible D gene is TRBD1 (5 bases). Deletions cut 5 bases from V and 4 bases from J, with 14 bases between. CDR3 size: 14 residues. Germline CDR1 reads SGHTA; CDR2 reads FQGNSA.

This clone was found once. V gene TRBV5-6 combines with J gene TRBJ2-2; no clear D. Trimming removed 6 bases from V and 7 bases from J, with 7 bases in between. CDR3 size: 11 residues. Germline V CDR1 and CDR2: SGHDT, YYEEEE. The CDR3 coding sequence is TGTGCCAGCAACGGTTTCGGGGAGCTGTTTTTT. Translating it yields CASNGFGELFF. Variable domain in full (rest from reference TRBV5-6 and TRBJ2-2): DAGVTQSPTHLIKTRGQQVTLRCSPKSGHDTVSWYQQALGQGPQFIFQYYEEEERQRGNFPDRFSGHQFPNYSSELNVNALLLGDSALYLCASNGFGELFFGEGSRLTVL.

The J gene is TRBJ1-2, the V gene TRBV14, with a tentative D call TRBD1 (5 bases). This CDR3 is built from 14 residues. V was pared by 5 bases and J by 2 bases, with 12 bases between. Germline V gives CDR1 SGHDN, CDR2 FVKESK. CDR3 nucleotides: TGTGCCAGCAGCTCAAAAGGGGAAAACTATGGCTACACCTTC. Amino acid sequence: CASSSKGENYGYTF.

The rearrangement uses TRBV5-1 and TRBJ2-1; 11 bases fit TRBD2. Germline V gene sequence: CDR1 SGHRS, CDR2 YFSETQ. CDR3 length equals 15 residues. J gave up 6 bases and V 0 bases, and 2 bases lay outside the gene matches. This CDR3 reads CASSLVAGGRNEQFF. The CDR3 DNA follows: TGCGCCAGCAGCTTGGTAGCGGGGGGGCGCAATGAGCAGTTCTTC.

V is TRBV7-9 and J is TRBJ2-7; tentative D call: TRBD1 (6 bases). The germline CDR1 and CDR2 sequences are SEHNR and FQNEAQ (reference sequence). V was shortened by 8 bases and J by 3 bases, with 11 bases between the two germline ends. The CDR3 totals 12 residues. CDR3 coding DNA: TGTGCCAGCGGAACAGGGCTCTACGAGCAGTACTTC. Its translation: CASGTGLYEQYF. Together with reference TRBV7-9 and TRBJ2-7, the CDR3 gives the full variable domain: DTGVSQNPRHKITKRGQNVTFRCDPISEHNRLYWYRQTLGQGPEFLTYFQNEAQLEKSRLLSDRFSAERPKGSFSTLEIQRTEQGDSAMYLCASGTGLYEQYFGPGTRLTVT.

The CDR3, as DNA: TGTGCCAGCAGTTTATCGGTAGGCGGAACCCAGCATTTT. It specifies CASSLSVGGTQHF. The genes are TRBV27 and TRBJ1-5, with D uncertain. The CDR3 spans 13 residues. Germline CDR1 MNHEY, CDR2 SMNVEV (reference sequence). Trimming cost V 0 bases and J 11 bases, with 11 bases left between them.

The V gene is TRBV5-1, the J gene TRBJ2-3; no reliable D call. The germline V gene has CDR1 SGHRS and CDR2 YFSETQ. CDR3 length: 15 amino acids. V lost 0 bases and J lost 3, with 11 bases in between. The CDR3 DNA follows: TGCGCCAGCAGCTTGGTCCGAGGTTTTACAGATACGCAGTATTTT. Amino acid sequence: CASSLVRGFTDTQYF.

V and J are TRBV7-8 and TRBJ2-3; TRBD1 matches at 9 bases. Trimming took 4 bases from V and 1 from J; bases not matched to a gene: 6. CDR1 SGHVS and CDR2 FQNEAQ come from the germline V gene. The CDR3 contains 16 residues. The CDR3: CASSSTGQGRTDTQYF. As DNA, the CDR3 is TGTGCCAGCAGCTCGACGGGACAGGGACGCACAGATACGCAGTATTTT.

The chain joins TRBV4-2 to TRBJ2-7; 9 bases map to TRBD2. Germline assignment: CDR1 LGHNA and CDR2 YNFKEQ. The CDR3 has 20 residues. J lost 3 bases, V lost 1 base, and 19 bases had no gene match. The CDR3 nucleotides read TGTGCCAGCAGCCAAGGTTTTGGAGATAGCGGGAGAGGGAGGGGCTACGAGCAGTACTTC. Residues: CASSQGFGDSGRGRGYEQYF.

This clone was found a few times. The rearrangement uses TRBV11-1 and TRBJ2-3, with 7 bases matching TRBD2. With V trimmed by 4 bases and J by 3 bases, 13 bases remained unmatched. Germline V gives CDR1 SGHAT, CDR2 FQDESV (reference sequence). The CDR3 sequence is 17 residues long. CDR3 amino acids: CASSYSRWAGETDTQYF. CDR3 nucleotides: TGTGCCAGCAGCTACTCCCGGTGGGCGGGAGAAACAGATACGCAGTATTTT.

The V gene is TRBV5-1, the J gene TRBJ1-2; perhaps TRBD1 as D (6 bases). Trimming removed 4 bases at V and 11 bases at J, with 15 bases between. Germline V gene data show CDR1 as SGHRS and CDR2 as YFSETQ. This CDR3 comprises 12 residues. CDR3 sequence reads: CASSRDKSGYTF. The CDR3, as DNA: TGCGCCAGCAGCCGGGACAAAAGTGGTTACACCTTC.

The V gene is TRBV18, the J gene TRBJ2-5, with a tentative D call TRBD1 (6 bases). The CDR3 covers 14 residues. Germline CDR1 is KGHSH and CDR2 is LQKENI. Between the trimmed V and J ends, which lost 2 bases and 5 bases, there was a span of 12 bases. CDR3 in DNA: TGTGCCAGCTCACCAGCACAGGGCACCGAGACCCAGTACTTC. Protein product: CASSPAQGTETQYF. Filled out from reference TRBV18 and TRBJ2-5, the complete variable domain reads NAGVMQNPRHLVRRRGQEARLRCSPMKGHSHVYWYRQLPEEGLKFMVYLQKENIIDESGMPKERFSAEFPKEGPSILRIQQVVRGDSAAYFCASSPAQGTETQYFGPGTRLLVL.

The V and J genes are TRBV4-1 and TRBJ2-7, with 7 bases identical to TRBD1. The CDR3 runs to 15 residues. After removal of 0 bases from V and 0 bases from J, the junction contained 2 bases not matched to a gene. CDR1 and CDR2 from the germline V gene are MGHRA and YSYEKL. The DNA of the CDR3 is TGCGCCAGCAGCCAAGATTGGGACAGCTCCTACGAGCAGTACTTC. Its translation is CASSQDWDSSYEQYF.

The chain couples TRBV7-8 to TRBJ2-5; D gene unclear. Per germline, CDR1 SGHVS and CDR2 FQNEAQ. Trimming cost V 3 bases and J 9 bases, with 23 bases left between them. The CDR3 runs 16 residues. In DNA, the CDR3 is TGTGCCAGCAGCTTTTCGCCCCAGATACCCACAAGTGCCCAGTACTTC. It encodes CASSFSPQIPTSAQYF.

The chain combines TRBV7-2 with TRBJ2-3; no clear D. Germline lookup yields CDR1 SGHTA and CDR2 FQGNSA. The V gene lost 5 bases and the J gene lost 7 bases, with 10 bases spanning the gap. There are 12 residues in the CDR3. Written as DNA, the CDR3 is TGTGCCAGCAGCATAACGAGAAATACGCAGTATTTT. This translates into CASSITRNTQYF.

The chain recombines TRBV2 with TRBJ2-1; 8 bases map to TRBD2. This CDR3 contains 14 residues. The junction had 7 bases not matched to a gene; V was cut back by 8 bases and J by 4 bases. Germline V CDR1 and CDR2: SNHLY, FYNNEI. The CDR3 nucleotides read TGTGCCAGCTTGGAGACTAGCGATTACAATGAGCAGTTCTTC. This encodes CASLETSDYNEQFF.

The chain joins TRBV14 to TRBJ2-2; 10 nucleotides match TRBD2. This CDR3 has 18 residues. The J segment lost 1 base and the V segment lost 4 bases, leaving 9 bases of the junction unmatched. Germline CDR1 is SGHDN and CDR2 is FVKESK. CDR3 residues: CASSLRLAGAMNTGELFF. CDR3 bases: TGTGCCAGCAGCCTTCGGCTAGCGGGGGCAATGAACACCGGGGAGCTGTTTTTT.

In this sample, this clone turned up once. The chain couples TRBV29-1 to TRBJ2-1; no firm D call. The CDR3 sequence is 14 residues long. CDR1 and CDR2 (germline): SQVTM, ANQGSEA. V shed 1 base and J shed 3 bases, with 10 bases lying between them. CDR3 residues: CSVEGAANYNEQFF. CDR3 bases: TGCAGCGTTGAAGGGGCAGCCAACTACAATGAGCAGTTCTTC.

This clone was observed a handful of times. The chain links TRBV19 to TRBJ2-1; the D gene is possibly TRBD1 (5 bases). Trimming removed 7 bases at V and 4 bases at J, with 14 bases between. The CDR3 loop spans 14 amino acids. The germline CDR1 and CDR2 sequences are LNHDA and SQIVND (reference sequence). CDR3 in DNA: TGTGCCAGTAAAGGGGTGACGTGGTACAATGAGCAGTTCTTC. Its translation: CASKGVTWYNEQFF.

The chain uses TRBV6-5 and TRBJ2-1; 7 bases are shared with TRBD1. Germline V gene sequence: CDR1 MNHEY, CDR2 SVGAGI. CDR3 length equals 15 residues. Losses at the gene ends were 4 bases for V and 7 bases for J; bases not matched to a gene: 10. In nucleotides, the CDR3 is TGTGCCAGCAGTTCGAACAGGGGCGTAGGAAATGAGCAGTTCTTC. Its translation: CASSSNRGVGNEQFF.

This chain links TRBV30 with TRBJ2-7, with 7 bases matching TRBD1. V trimming: 0 bases; J trimming: 2 bases; junction bases outside the gene matches: 4. This CDR3 region has 14 residues. The germline CDR1 and CDR2 sequences are GTSNPN and SVGIG (reference sequence). DNA for the CDR3: TGTGCCTGGAGTGTAGCCCAGGGGGCCTACGAGCAGTACTTC. Translating gives CAWSVAQGAYEQYF.

This sequence joins TRBV6-5 and TRBJ2-7; no reliable D call. Trimming removed 6 bases at V and 2 bases at J, with 8 bases between. The CDR3 totals 12 residues. Per germline, CDR1 MNHEY and CDR2 SVGAGI. The CDR3, as DNA: TGTGCCAGCAGCCGCGGCCCCTACGAGCAGTACTTC. Translated: CASSRGPYEQYF.

The chain employs TRBV5-1 and TRBJ2-2; 7 nucleotides line up with TRBD1. This CDR3 spans 14 amino acids. Germline V lookup: CDR1 SGHRS, CDR2 YFSETQ. V lost 5 bases, J lost 1 base, and 2 bases stayed unmatched. The CDR3 spells CASRWTGNTGELFF. CDR3 sequence (DNA): TGCGCCAGCAGATGGACAGGGAACACCGGGGAGCTGTTTTTT.

This sequence joins TRBV29-1 and TRBJ1-5; no clear D. The CDR3 covers 12 residues. The V end was cut by 4 bases, the J end by 4 bases, with 8 bases between. CDR1 is SQVTM, CDR2 ANQGSEA, per germline. The CDR3 DNA reads TGCAGCGTTGGCGTCGGTAATCAGCCCCAGCATTTT. Translated, it gives CSVGVGNQPQHF.